One sample yielded the 32 T cell receptor beta chains listed below, sequenced in a study of blood T cell repertoires in COVID-19. Measured with immunoSEQ multiplex PCR; TCRdb has only the in-frame clones, and not every one. The sample contains a few hundred thousand clones, approximately 90% of which appear only once. The sequenced sample consisted of PBMCs or T cells enriched from blood (not recorded which). Receptors were obtained from a woman in her 40s who had recovered from COVID-19.

The V and J genes are TRBV13 and TRBJ2-7, with a weak D call TRBD1 (6 bases). The germline V and J ends were trimmed by 4 bases and 3 bases, with 10 bases remaining between them. Per germline, CDR1 PRHDT and CDR2 FYEKMQ (reference sequence). The CDR3 has 13 residues. The CDR3 nucleotides read TGTGCCAGCAGCTATAACAGGGTCTACGAGCAGTACTTC. Protein sequence: CASSYNRVYEQYF.

This chain connects TRBV19 to TRBJ1-4; no clear D gene. V lost 8 bases to trimming and J lost 0 bases, with 7 bases between them. Germline V gene data show CDR1 as LNHDA and CDR2 as SQIVND (reference sequence). The CDR3 is 13 residues long. CDR3 amino acids: CASSNTTNEKLFF. CDR3 nucleotide sequence: TGTGCCAGTTCAAACACAACTAATGAAAAACTGTTTTTT.

V usage is TRBV10-3 and J usage is TRBJ1-2; possible D gene TRBD1, 6 bases. This CDR3 is 16 amino acids long. Trimming pared 5 bases from V and 3 bases from J, leaving 19 bases between. Germline V gene lookup returns CDR1 ENHRY and CDR2 SYGVKD. The CDR3 DNA follows: TGTGCCATCAGTTCCTCGACAGGTCTACGCTACTATGGCTACACCTTC. This codes for CAISSSTGLRYYGYTF.

V is TRBV5-1 and J is TRBJ2-3; perhaps TRBD1 as D (6 bases). This CDR3 comprises 18 residues. CDR1 SGHRS and CDR2 YFSETQ come from the germline V gene. Trimming took off 1 base at V and 2 bases at J, with 20 bases between the two ends. CDR3 loop: CASSLRNREPTLTDTQYF. CDR3 DNA: TGCGCCAGCAGCTTGAGAAACAGGGAACCTACCCTCACAGATACGCAGTATTTT.

This clone was detected ten times or more. V and J are TRBV4-3 and TRBJ1-2; possible D gene TRBD1, 5 bases. This CDR3 contains 16 residues. Germline-derived CDR1 and CDR2 are LGHNA and YSLEER. Deletions cut 0 bases from V and 4 bases from J, with 15 bases between. The CDR3 spells CASSQDEGDLGYGYTF. Here the CDR3 DNA reads TGCGCCAGCAGCCAAGATGAAGGGGACTTAGGCTATGGCTACACCTTC.

The chain links TRBV12-5 to TRBJ1-1; D is possibly TRBD1 (5 bases). The V gene's germline CDR1 is LGHNT and CDR2 FRNRAP. V lost 1 base and J 6 bases, leaving 15 bases between the germline ends. The length of the CDR3 is 15 residues. CDR3 amino acids: CASGLARGGKAEAFF. CDR3 DNA sequence: TGTGCTAGTGGTTTGGCCCGGGGGGGGAAGGCTGAAGCTTTCTTT. The variable domain in full, completed from reference TRBV12-5 and TRBJ1-1, reads DARVTQTPRHKVTEMGQEVTMRCQPILGHNTVFWYRQTMMQGLELLAYFRNRAPLDDSGMPKDRFSAEMPDATLATLKIQPSEPRDSAVYFCASGLARGGKAEAFFGQGTRLTVV.

The gene calls are TRBV3-1 (or the pseudogene TRBV3-2) and TRBJ2-5; D is uncertain. The CDR3 has 13 amino acids. Germline V gene data show CDR1 as LGHDT and CDR2 as YNNKEL (reference sequence). The ends were cut back, 1 base at V and 5 bases at J, with 8 bases in the middle. The CDR3 coding sequence is TGTGCCAGCAGCCAAGCCCCCGAGGAGACCCAGTACTTC. Its protein product is CASSQAPEETQYF.

The chain uses TRBV29-1 and TRBJ1-3; D remains ambiguous. V lost 3 bases to trimming and J lost 0 bases, with 9 bases between them. CDR3 length: 14 residues. Germline-derived CDR1 and CDR2 are SQVTM and ANQGSEA. Here the CDR3 reads CSVDHGSSGNTIYF. The CDR3 DNA reads TGCAGCGTTGATCACGGTAGCTCTGGAAACACCATATATTTT. Full variable domain (remainder filled in from reference TRBV29-1 and TRBJ1-3): SAVISQKPSRDICQRGTSLTIQCQVDSQVTMMFWYRQQPGQSLTLIATANQGSEATYESGFVIDKFPISRPNLTFSTLTVSNMSPEDSSIYLCSVDHGSSGNTIYFGEGSWLTVV.

The chain employs TRBV19 and TRBJ2-4; 8 bases are a match to TRBD1. The V segment lost 7 bases and the J segment 0 bases; nucleotides outside the gene matches: 5. Per germline, CDR1 LNHDA and CDR2 SQIVND (reference sequence). The CDR3 consists of 15 residues. The CDR3 bases are TGTGCCAGTACTGGGACAGGCAGAGCCAAAAACATTCAGTACTTC. Translating it yields CASTGTGRAKNIQYF.

This sequence joins TRBV12-3 or TRBV12-4 and TRBJ1-2; D unclear. The CDR3 sequence is 12 residues long. Trimming took 3 bases from V and 6 from J, leaving 8 bases between them. The CDR3 region is CASSFGGDGYTF. CDR3 bases: TGTGCCAGCAGTTTCGGAGGAGATGGCTACACCTTC.

The chain is built from TRBV7-9 and TRBJ2-2; D is perhaps TRBD1 (6 bases). V gave up 5 bases and J gave up 8 bases, with 15 bases separating them. Germline V gene lookup returns CDR1 SEHNR and CDR2 FQNEAQ (reference sequence). The CDR3 extends over 14 amino acids. CDR3 bases: TGTGCCAGCAGCCAAACACAGGGCATTGGGGAGCTGTTTTTT. Protein: CASSQTQGIGELFF.

The chain is built from TRBV9 and TRBJ1-2; 8 bases match TRBD1. This CDR3 has 15 amino acids. Looked up from germline, CDR1 is SGDLS and CDR2 is YYNGEE. The V gene end was trimmed by 0 bases and the J gene end by 7 bases; junction bases not matched to a gene: 8. The CDR3 loop is CASSVDGQGLFGYTF. CDR3 nucleotides: TGTGCCAGCAGCGTAGACGGACAGGGATTATTTGGCTACACCTTC.

The chain is built from TRBV4-3 and TRBJ2-1, with 10 bases identical to TRBD2. Germline CDR1 is LGHNA and CDR2 is YSLEER. This CDR3 region has 15 residues. The V segment lost 5 bases and the J segment 4 bases; nucleotides outside the gene matches: 5. This CDR3 reads CASSLGLAAYNEQFF. The CDR3 DNA follows: TGCGCCAGCAGCTTAGGACTAGCGGCTTACAATGAGCAGTTCTTC.

In DNA, the CDR3 is TGTGCCAGTCAGACAGGGGTTCAGTCACCCCTCCACTTT. Residues: CASQTGVQSPLHF. The genes are TRBV13 and TRBJ1-6; 8 nucleotides agree with TRBD1. CDR1 and CDR2 from the germline V gene are PRHDT and FYEKMQ (reference sequence). This CDR3 contains 13 residues. V lost 9 bases and J lost 10; bases outside the gene matches: 8.

The rearrangement uses TRBV4-1 and TRBJ2-1; TRBD2 matches at 9 bases. The CDR3 spans 17 residues. Germline V lookup: CDR1 MGHRA, CDR2 YSYEKL. With 0 bases clipped from V and 4 bases from J, the junction kept 7 bases outside the gene matches. The CDR3 is CASSQDPPSGVYNEQFF. As DNA, the CDR3 is TGCGCCAGCAGCCAAGATCCTCCTAGCGGGGTATACAATGAGCAGTTCTTC.

The V call is TRBV15, the J call TRBJ1-1, with 9 nucleotides matching TRBD1. The CDR3 sequence is 16 residues long. Losses at the gene ends were 5 bases for V and 3 bases for J; bases not matched to a gene: 10. Germline CDR1 is LNHNV and CDR2 is YYDKDF (reference sequence). The CDR3 loop reads CATSSRGQGYDTEAFF. The CDR3 nucleotides read TGTGCCACCAGCTCAAGGGGACAGGGCTACGACACTGAAGCTTTCTTT.

This sequence joins TRBV14 and TRBJ1-1, with 9 bases identical to TRBD1. The length of the CDR3 is 15 residues. Germline assignment: CDR1 SGHDN and CDR2 FVKESK. The junction had 10 bases not matched to a gene; V was cut back by 6 bases and J by 5 bases. CDR3 coding DNA: TGTGCCAGCAGGAGGGTCGGGACAGGGAATACTGAAGCTTTCTTT. Amino acids: CASRRVGTGNTEAFF.

This sequence joins TRBV7-9 and TRBJ2-2; the D is unclear. The CDR3 totals 14 residues. Germline V gene sequence: CDR1 SEHNR, CDR2 FQNEAQ (reference sequence). The germline V and J ends were trimmed by 2 bases and 3 bases, with 7 bases remaining between them. The CDR3 nucleotides are TGTGCCAGCAGCTTAACAGAATACACCGGGGAGCTGTTTTTT. It yields the protein CASSLTEYTGELFF.

The CDR3 nucleotides are TGTGCCACCGCCACTAGCGGGAGGGTTGAACGTGAGCAGTTCTTC. Translating it yields CATATSGRVEREQFF. The rearrangement uses TRBV24-1 and TRBJ2-1; TRBD2 matches 13 bases. The CDR3 sequence is 15 residues long. Germline assignment: CDR1 KGHDR and CDR2 SFDVKD. J lost 9 bases, V lost 9 bases, and 10 bases had no gene match.

The rearrangement links TRBV7-6 to TRBJ1-2, with 9 bases that match TRBD1. This CDR3 spans 16 amino acids. Trimming removed 1 base from V and 4 bases from J; junction bases left unmatched: 7. CDR1 is SGHVS and CDR2 is FNYEAQ in the germline V gene. The CDR3 DNA reads TGTGCCAGCAGCTTAGACGAACAGGGGGCGATCTATGGCTACACCTTC. This encodes CASSLDEQGAIYGYTF.

V and J are TRBV7-9 and TRBJ2-7; tentative D call: TRBD2 (6 bases). This CDR3 contains 14 residues. Trimming took 1 base from V and 5 from J, leaving 12 bases between them. Germline values: CDR1 SEHNR, CDR2 FQNEAQ (reference sequence). The CDR3 here is CASSLGLASDEQYF. The CDR3 DNA sequence: TGTGCCAGCAGCTTAGGGCTAGCGAGCGACGAGCAGTACTTC.

The gene calls are TRBV4-1 and TRBJ2-7; D is undetermined. V lost 8 bases to trimming and J lost 4 bases, with 15 bases between them. Per germline, CDR1 MGHRA and CDR2 YSYEKL. The CDR3 is 13 amino acids. The CDR3 region is CASGGRKEYEQYF. CDR3 nucleotides: TGCGCCAGCGGCGGTCGCAAAGAGTACGAGCAGTACTTC.

The chain carries TRBV6-2 or TRBV6-3 and TRBJ1-2, with D hard to call. Deletions cut 4 bases from V and 2 bases from J, with 8 bases between. The germline gives CDR1 MNHEY, CDR2 SVGEGT. This CDR3 contains 13 residues. CDR3 sequence (DNA): TGTGCCAGCAGTTCGACTACAAACTATGGCTACACCTTC. This codes for CASSSTTNYGYTF.

This clone has more than one count but fewer than ten. The V and J genes are TRBV10-2 and TRBJ1-2; D gene unclear. Germline V CDR1 and CDR2: WSHSY, SAAADI. Trimming removed 4 bases at V and 8 bases at J, with 14 bases between. The CDR3 is 13 amino acids. The CDR3 nucleotides are TGCGCCAGCAGTGTGAACAGATTAGGAGGCTACACCTTC. Amino acid sequence: CASSVNRLGGYTF.

V is TRBV11-3 and J is TRBJ2-1; TRBD2 matches 11 bases. CDR1 and CDR2 from the germline V gene are SGHNT and YENEEA. The junction had 14 bases not matched to a gene; V was cut back by 5 bases and J by 8 bases. The CDR3 covers 17 residues. CDR3 bases: TGTGCCAGCAGCCTTCTCAAAACTAGCGGGAGTGTGGATGAGCAGTTCTTC. Translated: CASSLLKTSGSVDEQFF.

The chain recombines TRBV10-3 with TRBJ1-1, with 8 positions matching TRBD1. The CDR3 runs to 15 residues. V was pared by 3 bases and J by 3 bases, with 6 bases of the junction left unmatched. Germline loops: CDR1 ENHRY, CDR2 SYGVKD. The CDR3 DNA sequence: TGTGCCATCAGTGAATACAGGGGGTCTTACACTGAAGCTTTCTTT. It codes for CAISEYRGSYTEAFF.

CDR3 amino acids: CASSPRQQLGAFF. DNA for the CDR3: TGTGCCAGCAGCCCCCGACAGCAATTGGGAGCTTTCTTT. The J gene is TRBJ1-1, the V gene TRBV11-3; possibly TRBD1 for D (5 bases). Trimming took off 5 bases at V and 10 bases at J, with 17 bases between the two ends. In germline, CDR1 is SGHNT, CDR2 YENEEA. The CDR3 spans 13 residues.

The chain has TRBV4-1 and TRBJ1-3; D not resolved. V lost 5 bases and J 0 bases, leaving 8 bases between the germline ends. The V gene's germline CDR1 is MGHRA and CDR2 YSYEKL. This CDR3 spans 14 amino acids. CDR3 in amino acids: CASSEGPSGNTIYF. The CDR3 region has the DNA TGCGCCAGCAGCGAGGGCCCCTCTGGAAACACCATATATTTT.

The J gene is TRBJ2-1, the V gene TRBV9, with a weak D call TRBD2 (6 bases). CDR3 length equals 17 residues. V was pared by 1 base and J by 1 base, with 15 bases between. CDR1 is SGDLS and CDR2 is YYNGEE in the germline V gene. As DNA, the CDR3 is TGTGCCAGCAGCGTAACCAGCGGGCGTGGGTCCTACAATGAGCAGTTCTTC. Translated, it gives CASSVTSGRGSYNEQFF.

This sequence joins TRBV19 and TRBJ2-7; no definite D call. The CDR3 has 11 amino acids. V gave up 9 bases and J gave up 0 bases, with 6 bases separating them. CDR1 and CDR2 from the germline V gene are LNHDA and SQIVND (reference sequence). The DNA of the CDR3 is TGTGCCAGCCAAAACTCCTACGAGCAGTACTTC. This translates into CASQNSYEQYF.

The V and J genes are TRBV7-2 and TRBJ1-1; D unclear. Germline lookup yields CDR1 SGHTA and CDR2 FQGNSA. The CDR3 runs 12 residues. V lost 3 bases to trimming and J lost 2 bases, with 4 bases between them. The CDR3 DNA is TGTGCCAGCAGCTTGAGCAACACTGAAGCTTTCTTT. It codes for CASSLSNTEAFF. The full variable domain, with the rest looked up from reference TRBV7-2 and TRBJ1-1, is GAGVSQSPSNKVTEKGKDVELRCDPISGHTALYWYRQSLGQGLEFLIYFQGNSAPDKSGLPSDRFSAERTGGSVSTLTIQRTQQEDSAVYLCASSLSNTEAFFGQGTRLTVV.

This clone showed up just once. The chain uses TRBV5-6 and TRBJ2-7; 7 bases fit TRBD2. The CDR3 extends over 14 amino acids. The trim removed 4 bases at V and 2 bases at J, leaving 6 bases unmatched. The V gene's germline CDR1 is SGHDT and CDR2 YYEEEE. The CDR3 sequence: CASSQGLVPYEQYF. The CDR3 bases are TGTGCCAGCAGCCAAGGACTAGTCCCCTACGAGCAGTACTTC. The full variable domain, rest sourced from reference TRBV5-6 and TRBJ2-7, is DAGVTQSPTHLIKTRGQQVTLRCSPKSGHDTVSWYQQALGQGPQFIFQYYEEEERQRGNFPDRFSGHQFPNYSSELNVNALLLGDSALYLCASSQGLVPYEQYFGPGTRLTVT.